These T cell receptor beta chains were read from a single sample in a study of T-cell reconstitution after alpha-beta-depleted transplantation in children. From the PCR reads, TCRdb called clonotypes with MiXCR, one entry per CDR3 protein. The data contain roughly 89,000 distinct CDR3 sequences, more than 9% of them seen just once; the ten biggest clones take up roughly 14%. The starting material was PBMCs from the stem cell graft donor, obtained from the stem cell graft. Receptors originate from a human donor who donated a stem cell graft to a child with inherited bone marrow failure. Both conserved end residues are trimmed from each CDR3. Each record gives: V gene, clone size, CDR3 length, J gene, CDR3 protein. Some rows have no size entry. The others give once, few or many, or a class for an expanded clone.

TRBV29-1	many	10	TRBJ1-2	SGCWEGYGYT
TRBV5-1	many	14	TRBJ2-1	ASSLVPGVTYNEQF
TRBV6-2/TRBV6-3	NA	10	TRBJ2-7	ASSYSSGGEN
TRBV20-1	many	12	TRBJ2-7	SASGGVPSYEQY
TRBV6-1	many	13	TRBJ2-1	ASSERLYGGPEQF
TRBV5-1	many	11	TRBJ2-7	ASSLDSAYEQY
TRBV5-1	many	14	TRBJ2-2	ASSLTGLWKTGELF
TRBV5-1	many	13	TRBJ2-2	ATARDQPWTGELF
TRBV7-9	many	11	TRBJ1-1	ASSNGREDEAF
TRBV5-1	many	16	TRBJ2-1	ASSLGLAGDLGIDEQF
TRBV20-1	many	20	TRBJ2-3	SAVHLPQALWWAPISTDTQY
TRBV10-3	many	12	TRBJ2-1	AATPGQNYNEQF
TRBV11-2	many	9	TRBJ2-5	ASSDRETQY
TRBV4-2	many	15	TRBJ2-5	ASSPRDLAGGQETQY
TRBV5-1	many	13	TRBJ1-1	ASSWGGTASTEAF
TRBV4-3	many	13	TRBJ2-5	ASSRAGGPGETQY
TRBV19	NA	14	TRBJ2-1	ASSIDWKREVDEQF
TRBV11-2	NA	12	TRBJ1-3	ASSLEATGNTIY
TRBV7-9	many	12	TRBJ2-2	ASRLGLNTGELF
TRBV5-4	NA	13	TRBJ2-3	ASSSTSGSTDTQY
TRBV5-1	NA	12	TRBJ2-1	ASSLESAADEQF
TRBV20-1	NA	11	TRBJ1-6	SARDDPERPLH
TRBV2	few	15	TRBJ2-1	ASSEAWGSGSVNEQF
TRBV7-2	many	11	TRBJ2-4	ASSSGGQGPQY
TRBV2	many	12	TRBJ2-1	ASRFDPQGNEQF
TRBV20-1	many	10	TRBJ2-1	SGRGLVNEQF
TRBV20-1	NA	15	TRBJ1-4	SARAPTVRGANEKLF
TRBV7-3	many	13	TRBJ1-6	ASSLIPGFNSPLH
TRBV7-2	many	14	TRBJ2-1	ASSLEGRTSYNEQF
TRBV29-1	many	12	TRBJ1-2	SVEDLNHRTGYT
TRBV5-1	many	12	TRBJ2-7	ASSLRGQGYEQY
TRBV5-1	many	14	TRBJ1-2	ASSSRDRALERGYT
TRBV20-1	many	10	TRBJ1-2	SAGRRNYGYT
TRBV7-2	many	12	TRBJ2-7	ASSLEQVSYEQY
TRBV19	few	13	TRBJ2-2	ASSIAGVGTGELF
TRBV3-2	few	13	TRBJ2-2	ASSPDRGDTGELF
TRBV5-1	many	14	TRBJ2-1	ASSLGLAEVYNEQF
TRBV5-1	many	11	TRBJ2-7	ASSRDYLYEQY
TRBV27	many	16	TRBJ2-7	ASSLSPWTSGFSYEQY
TRBV9	many	12	TRBJ2-3	ASSMTRVRDTQY
TRBV12-3/TRBV12-4	many	14	TRBJ2-1	ASSLWQLTSGRKQF